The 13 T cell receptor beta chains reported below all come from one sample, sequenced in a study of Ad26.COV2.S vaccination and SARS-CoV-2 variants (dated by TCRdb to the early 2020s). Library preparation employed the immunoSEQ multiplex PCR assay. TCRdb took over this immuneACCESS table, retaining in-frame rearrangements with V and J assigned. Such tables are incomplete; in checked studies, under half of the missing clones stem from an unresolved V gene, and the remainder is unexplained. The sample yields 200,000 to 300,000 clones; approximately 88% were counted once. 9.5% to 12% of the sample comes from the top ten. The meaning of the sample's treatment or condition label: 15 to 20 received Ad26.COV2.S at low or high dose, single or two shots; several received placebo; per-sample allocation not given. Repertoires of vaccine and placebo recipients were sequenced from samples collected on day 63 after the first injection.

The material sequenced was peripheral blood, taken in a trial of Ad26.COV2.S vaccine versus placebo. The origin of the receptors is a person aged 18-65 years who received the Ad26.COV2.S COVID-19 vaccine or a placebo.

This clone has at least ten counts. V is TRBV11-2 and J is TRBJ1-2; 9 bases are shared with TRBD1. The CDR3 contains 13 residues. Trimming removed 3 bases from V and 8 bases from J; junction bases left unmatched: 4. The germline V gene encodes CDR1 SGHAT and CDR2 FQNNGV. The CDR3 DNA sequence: TGTGCCAGCAGCTTGGGACAGGGTTCAGGCTACACCTTC. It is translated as CASSLGQGSGYTF. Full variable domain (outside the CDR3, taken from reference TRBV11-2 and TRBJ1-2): EAGVAQSPRYKIIEKRQSVAFWCNPISGHATLYWYQQILGQGPKLLIQFQNNGVVDDSQLPKDRFSAERLKGVDSTLKIQPAKLEDSAVYLCASSLGQGSGYTFGSGTRLTVV.

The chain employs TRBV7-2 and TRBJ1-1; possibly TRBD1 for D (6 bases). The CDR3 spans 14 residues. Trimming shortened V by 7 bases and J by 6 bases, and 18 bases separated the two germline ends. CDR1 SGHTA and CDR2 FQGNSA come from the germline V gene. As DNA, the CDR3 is TGTGCCAGCACATTGGGGGCCCACCAGGCTGAAGCTTTCTTT. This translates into CASTLGAHQAEAFF.

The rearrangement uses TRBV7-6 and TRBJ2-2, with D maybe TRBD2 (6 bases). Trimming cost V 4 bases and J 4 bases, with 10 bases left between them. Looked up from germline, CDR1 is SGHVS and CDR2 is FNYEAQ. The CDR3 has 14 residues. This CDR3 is CASSSYGGTGELFF. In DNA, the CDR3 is TGTGCCAGCAGCTCGTACGGGGGCACCGGGGAGCTGTTTTTT.

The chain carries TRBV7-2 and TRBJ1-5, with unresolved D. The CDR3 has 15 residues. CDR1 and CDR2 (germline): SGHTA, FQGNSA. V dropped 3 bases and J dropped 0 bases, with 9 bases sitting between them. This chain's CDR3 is CASSFGWNSNQPQHF. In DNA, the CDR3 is TGTGCCAGCAGCTTCGGGTGGAATAGCAATCAGCCCCAGCATTTT.

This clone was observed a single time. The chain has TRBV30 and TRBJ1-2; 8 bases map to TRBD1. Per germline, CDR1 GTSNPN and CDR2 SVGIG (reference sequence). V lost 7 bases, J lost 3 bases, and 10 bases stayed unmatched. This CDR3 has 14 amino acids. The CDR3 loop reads CASGQVRGDYGYTF. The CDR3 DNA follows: TGTGCCTCGGGACAGGTCCGGGGGGACTATGGCTACACCTTC. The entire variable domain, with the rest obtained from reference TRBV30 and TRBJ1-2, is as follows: SQTIHQWPATLVQPVGSPLSLECTVEGTSNPNLYWYRQAAGRGLQLLFYSVGIGQISSEVPQNLSASRPQDRQFILSSKKLLLSDSGFYLCASGQVRGDYGYTFGSGTRLTVV.

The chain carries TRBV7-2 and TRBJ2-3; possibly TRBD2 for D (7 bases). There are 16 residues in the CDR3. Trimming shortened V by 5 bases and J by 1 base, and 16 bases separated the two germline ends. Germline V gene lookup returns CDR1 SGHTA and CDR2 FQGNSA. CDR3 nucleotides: TGTGCCAGCAGCGGGGGGGCCGGGGCGGGCACAGATACGCAGTATTTT. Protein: CASSGGAGAGTDTQYF.

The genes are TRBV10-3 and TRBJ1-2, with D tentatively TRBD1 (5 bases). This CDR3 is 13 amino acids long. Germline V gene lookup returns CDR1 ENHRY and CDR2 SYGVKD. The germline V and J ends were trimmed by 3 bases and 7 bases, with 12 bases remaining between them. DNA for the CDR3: TGTGCCATCAGTGACGGGCCTGGGGGTGGCTACACCTTC. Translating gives CAISDGPGGGYTF.

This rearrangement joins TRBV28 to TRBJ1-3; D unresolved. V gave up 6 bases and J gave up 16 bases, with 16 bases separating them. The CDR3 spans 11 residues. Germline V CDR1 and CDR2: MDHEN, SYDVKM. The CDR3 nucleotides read TGTGCCAGCAGCTGGATGGGCGGGGTCTATTTT. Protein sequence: CASSWMGGVYF.

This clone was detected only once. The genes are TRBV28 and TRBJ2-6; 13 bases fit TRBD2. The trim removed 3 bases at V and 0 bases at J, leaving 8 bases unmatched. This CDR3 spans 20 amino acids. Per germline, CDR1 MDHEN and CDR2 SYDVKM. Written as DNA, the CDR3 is TGTGCCAGCAGTTTCCACCGAGGGACTAGCGGGACCTCTGGGGCCAACGTCCTGACTTTC. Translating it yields CASSFHRGTSGTSGANVLTF.

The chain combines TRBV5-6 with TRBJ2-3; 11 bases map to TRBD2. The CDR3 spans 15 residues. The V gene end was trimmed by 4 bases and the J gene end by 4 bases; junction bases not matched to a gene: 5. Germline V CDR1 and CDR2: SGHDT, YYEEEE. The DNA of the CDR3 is TGTGCCAGCAGCCTACTAGCGGGAGAGGCAGATACGCAGTATTTT. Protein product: CASSLLAGEADTQYF.

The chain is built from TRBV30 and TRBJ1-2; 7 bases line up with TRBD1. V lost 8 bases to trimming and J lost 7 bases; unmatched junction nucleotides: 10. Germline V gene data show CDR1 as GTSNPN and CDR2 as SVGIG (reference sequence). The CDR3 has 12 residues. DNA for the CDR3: TGTGCCGTTGCACAGGGGAGTGCTGGCTACACCTTC. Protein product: CAVAQGSAGYTF.

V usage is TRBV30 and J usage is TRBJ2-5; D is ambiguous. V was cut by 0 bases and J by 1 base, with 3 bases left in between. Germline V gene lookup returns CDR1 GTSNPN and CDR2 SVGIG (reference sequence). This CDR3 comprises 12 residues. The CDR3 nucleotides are TGTGCCTGGAGTGTCACCCAAGAGACCCAGTACTTC. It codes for CAWSVTQETQYF.

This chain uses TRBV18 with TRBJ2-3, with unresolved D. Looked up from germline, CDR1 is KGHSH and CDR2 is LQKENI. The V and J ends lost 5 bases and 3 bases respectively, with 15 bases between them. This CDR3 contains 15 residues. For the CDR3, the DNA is TGTGCCAGCTCAAGAGACCCCACTGGGACAGATACGCAGTATTTT. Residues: CASSRDPTGTDTQYF.